The 2 T cell receptor beta chains below all came from one sample that was sequenced in a study of early T cells in non-severe SARS-CoV-2 infection. Via MiXCR, TCRdb re-called the 5' RACE reads, giving one row per CDR3 protein. The table has more than 45,000 distinct CDR3 sequences, 6% to 8.5% seen once. Source material: whole blood. The receptors were gathered from an adult who was a healthcare worker with PCR-confirmed SARS-CoV-2 infection or an uninfected control (not recorded which).

This clonotype was seen repeatedly, ten times or more. The V and J genes are TRBV29-1 and TRBJ2-3, with D perhaps matching TRBD2 (6 bases). Trimming removed 1 base from V and 6 bases from J, with 17 bases in between. Germline assignment: CDR1 SQVTM and CDR2 ANQGSEA. The CDR3 runs 15 residues. CDR3: CSVEGRRGRADTQYF. CDR3 DNA: TGCAGCGTTGAAGGGCGGAGGGGCCGGGCGGATACGCAGTATTTT.

The sample holds a few counts of this clonotype. This chain uses TRBV5-1 with TRBJ2-5, with D perhaps assigned TRBD1 or TRBD2 (6 bases each). The CDR3 length is 13 residues. The V gene lost 5 bases and the J gene lost 4 bases, with 12 bases spanning the gap. Per the germline V gene, CDR1 is SGHRS and CDR2 is YFSETQ. The CDR3 nucleotides read TGCGCCAGCAGTCCCGGGGGCCCAGAGACCCAGTACTTC. Protein sequence: CASSPGGPETQYF.